A selection of T cell receptor beta chains follows, all from one sample in a study of CD8 T cells in Susac syndrome. TCRdb re-analysed the immunoSEQ multiplex PCR reads in MiXCR, keeping a single row per CDR3 protein. The sample has approximately 170,000 distinct CDR3 sequences, approximately 95% seen once. The sequencing sample was made of CD4+ T cells from PBMCs. These receptors were taken from a human donor with multiple sclerosis. Both conserved end residues are part of each CDR3. A D gene is named only where the DNA matches it firmly. Expanded clones get a size class; other rows say once, few or many, or leave the size out.

J gene | D gene | V gene | CDR3 length | clone size | CDR3 DNA | CDR3 protein
TRBJ2-3 | NA | TRBV29-1 | 13 | NA | TGCAGCGTTGGCGAGACGAATACAGATACGCAGTATTTT | CSVGETNTDTQYF
TRBJ2-2 | TRBD1 | TRBV6-5 | 14 | NA | TGTGCCAGCAGGCGACAGGGCGGAACCGGGGAGCTGTTTTTT | CASRRQGGTGELFF
TRBJ1-2 | NA | TRBV7-9 | 16 | NA | TGTGCCAGCAGCCCCCGACAGGAGACAAGGACCTATGGCTACACCTTC | CASSPRQETRTYGYTF
TRBJ1-2 | NA | TRBV6-1 | 14 | NA | TGTGCCAGCAGTGAACGCAGGGCCTCGGGTGGCTACACCTTC | CASSERRASGGYTF
TRBJ1-2 | NA | TRBV20-1 | 14 | NA | TGCAGTGCTAGAAACCGGCGGTCCGAGATGGGCTACACCTTC | CSARNRRSEMGYTF
TRBJ1-5 | NA | TRBV30 | 13 | NA | TGTGCCTGGAATACAGCCCAGGGTCAGCCCCAGCATTTT | CAWNTAQGQPQHF
TRBJ2-5 | TRBD1 | TRBV29-1 | 12 | NA | TGCAGCGCCGGACAGGGTGCCGAGACCCAGTACTTC | CSAGQGAETQYF
TRBJ2-7 | NA | TRBV20-1 | 11 | once | TGCAGTGCTAGAGGTAGCGGCGAGCAGTACTTC | CSARGSGEQYF
TRBJ2-7 | NA | TRBV6-6 | 12 | once | TGTGCCAGCAGCTCGGTAGGGAACGAGCAGTACTTC | CASSSVGNEQYF
TRBJ1-4 | TRBD1 | TRBV5-1 | 15 | NA | TGCGCCAGCAGCTTGGCTGACAGGGGAAGTGAAAAACTGTTTTTT | CASSLADRGSEKLFF
TRBJ2-1 | NA | TRBV29-1 | 12 | NA | TGCAGCGTTGAAGGTCCAGCACCAGGGGAGTTCTTC | CSVEGPAPGEFF
TRBJ2-1 | NA | TRBV2 | 14 | NA | TGTGCCAGCAGCAGTTCCGGTGGGGGGTTAGAGCAGTTCTTC | CASSSSGGGLEQFF
TRBJ1-5 | TRBD1 | TRBV27 | 17 | NA | TGTGCCAGCAGTTTGAGGGGGACAGGGGTTTACACTCAGCCCCAGCATTTT | CASSLRGTGVYTQPQHF
TRBJ2-3 | NA | TRBV6-6 | 15 | NA | TGTGCCAGCGGGGGCGGGTCAGGGAGCACAGATACGCAGTATTTT | CASGGGSGSTDTQYF
TRBJ2-1 | NA | TRBV9 | 14 | NA | TGTGCCAGCAGCCCGCTCAGCAGGGCCAATGAGCAGTTCTTC | CASSPLSRANEQFF
TRBJ2-3 | NA | TRBV11-3 | 13 | NA | TGTGCCAGCAGCTTTTCTCGAGCAGATACGCAGTATTTT | CASSFSRADTQYF
TRBJ1-3 | TRBD1 | TRBV4-2 | 16 | NA | TGTGCCAGCAGCCAAGAGGACAGGGTCGAAGGAAACACCATATATTTT | CASSQEDRVEGNTIYF
TRBJ2-7 | NA | TRBV14 | 12 | NA | TGTGCCAGCAGCCCCGACTCTCTCGAGCAGTACTTC | CASSPDSLEQYF
TRBJ1-3 | TRBD1 | TRBV5-1 | 16 | NA | TGCGCCAGCAGCCCAGGACAGGTCCTCTCTGGAAACACCATATATTTT | CASSPGQVLSGNTIYF
TRBJ2-5 | NA | TRBV29-1 | 14 | NA | TGCAGTTTAGGGCAGGGGAGCGCCCAAGAGACCCAGTACTTC | CSLGQGSAQETQYF
TRBJ1-2 | TRBD1 | TRBV20-1 | 13 | NA | TGCAGTGCCTCATCCTCAGGGGGCAATGGCTACACCTTC | CSASSSGGNGYTF
TRBJ1-5 | NA | TRBV18 | 13 | NA | TGTGCCAGCTCCCTCTACGTAGCCCAGCCCCAGCATTTT | CASSLYVAQPQHF
TRBJ2-7 | TRBD1 | TRBV6-2/TRBV6-3 | 13 | NA | TGTGCCAGCAGTGGGACAGCCGGAGTGAGTTCGTACTTC | CASSGTAGVSSYF
TRBJ2-7 | TRBD2 | TRBV10-3 | 13 | NA | TGTGCCATCAGTGCCCGGGAGGACTACGAGCAGTACTTC | CAISAREDYEQYF
TRBJ1-5 | NA | TRBV24-1 | 16 | NA | TGTGCCACCAGTGAGACTACCGGGGGCAAAAATCAGCCCCAGCATTTT | CATSETTGGKNQPQHF
TRBJ2-1 | NA | TRBV9 | 16 | NA | TGTGCCAGCAGCGTAGGAGGGAGTGCGTCCTACAATGAGCAGTTCTTC | CASSVGGSASYNEQFF
TRBJ2-1 | NA | TRBV7-8 | 17 | NA | TGTGCCAGCAGCCCCCCCCGGACAGAGCTCTCCTACAATGAGCAGTTCTTC | CASSPPRTELSYNEQFF
TRBJ2-7 | NA | TRBV7-2 | 15 | NA | TGTGCCAGCAGCCCCCCTTGGGGCCGCCTCGGGGAGCAGTACTTC | CASSPPWGRLGEQYF